The rows below give T cell receptor beta chains drawn from one sample of a study of OX40 agonist ivuxolimab in advanced cancers. Sequenced by immunoSEQ multiplex PCR; TCRdb stores in-frame clones only, minus some. Of 70,000 to 80,000 clones in the sample, about 84% were seen once. The sample in question was CD4+ or CD8+ T cells sorted from blood, obtained in a trial of the OX40 agonist ivuxolimab. These receptors originate from an adult with an advanced solid tumor such as melanoma, head and neck, liver or kidney cancer. Both conserved end residues are part of each CDR3. Each record gives: CDR3 protein, V gene, D gene. The D gene is left open where the match is weak.

CDR3aa: CASGISANTEAFF; v_gene: TRBV2; d_gene: -
CDR3aa: CASSSPGSPYEQYF; v_gene: TRBV18; d_gene: -
CDR3aa: CASRGTATNEKLFF; v_gene: TRBV27; d_gene: -
CDR3aa: CAWSAPDWTYEQYF; v_gene: TRBV30; d_gene: -
CDR3aa: CASSIDRTGGYTETQYF; v_gene: TRBV19; d_gene: TRBD1
CDR3aa: CASSPLAVTSHEQFF; v_gene: TRBV7-8; d_gene: TRBD2
CDR3aa: CASSPPGSLHTEAFF; v_gene: TRBV5-6; d_gene: -
CDR3aa: CAISDQGPTLSSWSSYNSPLHF; v_gene: TRBV10-3; d_gene: -
CDR3aa: CASNQGASNQPQHF; v_gene: TRBV6-5; d_gene: TRBD1
CDR3aa: CASSLWGENTEAFF; v_gene: TRBV11-1; d_gene: -
CDR3aa: CASSNWAGGGETQYF; v_gene: TRBV7-6; d_gene: TRBD1
CDR3aa: CASSLGAQGATEAFF; v_gene: TRBV11-3; d_gene: TRBD1
CDR3aa: CASSSLRESAAPPNTQYF; v_gene: TRBV19; d_gene: -
CDR3aa: CAWRRDTGYEQYF; v_gene: TRBV30; d_gene: -
CDR3aa: CASSPRTGNTEAFF; v_gene: TRBV7-2; d_gene: TRBD1
CDR3aa: CASSFDGRDYEQYF; v_gene: TRBV7-8; d_gene: TRBD2
CDR3aa: CASRVPGLAPDTQYF; v_gene: TRBV6-6; d_gene: TRBD2
CDR3aa: CASSFGAPNQPQHF; v_gene: TRBV5-1; d_gene: -
CDR3aa: CASSQVRSRSNYGYTF; v_gene: TRBV4-1; d_gene: -
CDR3aa: CASSGTQVSYEQYF; v_gene: TRBV6-6; d_gene: -
CDR3aa: CASSLTGYEQYF; v_gene: TRBV7-2; d_gene: -
CDR3aa: CASSLRLAGGIDTQYF; v_gene: TRBV5-4; d_gene: TRBD2
CDR3aa: CATSRDPSMSYEQYF; v_gene: TRBV15; d_gene: -
CDR3aa: CASSLEGSSYNEQFF; v_gene: TRBV5-1; d_gene: -
CDR3aa: CASSQSDLQGCTDTQYF; v_gene: TRBV23-1; d_gene: -
CDR3aa: CASRAAGATNEKLFF; v_gene: TRBV5-1; d_gene: -
CDR3aa: CASCHITSGGANTQYF; v_gene: TRBV19; d_gene: TRBD2
CDR3aa: CAILGNRYSNYGYTF; v_gene: TRBV10-3; d_gene: -
CDR3aa: CASSLWASGRSEGELFF; v_gene: TRBV27; d_gene: TRBD2
CDR3aa: CASSATGSWGTEAFF; v_gene: TRBV9; d_gene: TRBD1
CDR3aa: CASSEERASPLHF; v_gene: TRBV6-1; d_gene: -
CDR3aa: CASYLGAGGPQETQYF; v_gene: TRBV5-4; d_gene: TRBD2
CDR3aa: CASSQDLTSYTF; v_gene: TRBV4-2; d_gene: -
CDR3aa: CASSLGLSKSSYNSPLHF; v_gene: TRBV27; d_gene: -
CDR3aa: CASSIEDFWASGGPSKETQYF; v_gene: TRBV19; d_gene: TRBD2